Reported below is one T cell receptor beta chain. The data are from a study of T cell changes during pregnancy in multiple sclerosis. Libraries were prepared by immunoSEQ multiplex PCR; TCRdb keeps only in-frame clonotypes and omits some of them. This sample has 65,000 to 75,000 clones, with approximately 92% found just once. The CDR3 runs to 16 residues. Trimming cost V 0 bases and J 3 bases, with 17 bases left between them. From germline, CDR1 is SQVTM and CDR2 ANQGSEA. The receptor was isolated from a female donor in good health, enrolled as a control in a pregnancy study. This chain uses TRBV29-1 with TRBJ1-2; possible D gene TRBD1, 6 bases. The sequencing used CD8+ T cells from peripheral blood mononuclear cells, collected in the third trimester of pregnancy. CDR3 sequence: CSVEDHRGGVHYGYTF. The DNA of the CDR3 is TGCAGCGTTGAAGATCATAGGGGGGGCGTTCACTATGGCTACACCTTC.